This T cell receptor (beta chain) was sequenced during a study of cytomegalovirus exposure and HLA in healthy donors. PCR primers comprised 60 Vbeta and 13 Jbeta primers. The protocol was immunoSEQ multiplex PCR, while the TCRdb copy is restricted to in-frame clones and leaves out a portion. The table records fewer than 200,000 clones, roughly 74% of them present only once. V was clipped by 5 bases and J by 4 bases, with 14 bases between them. This CDR3 contains 15 residues. Germline CDR1 is SGHTA and CDR2 is FQGNSA. The source material was PBMCs. The TCR comes from a female donor in good health and CMV-seronegative. V is TRBV7-2 and J is TRBJ2-2; D possibly corresponds to TRBD2 (5 bases). The CDR3 region has the DNA TGTGCCAGCAGCCCGCGGACTGGGATCACCGGGGAGCTGTTTTTT. Residues: CASSPRTGITGELFF.